This T cell receptor beta chain was documented in a study of STAT5B mutations in CD4+ large granular lymphocyte leukemia. The V and J ends lost 5 bases and 7 bases respectively, with 14 bases between them. This CDR3 has 13 residues. Germline CDR1 and CDR2: SGHDN and FVKESK. This was a survey-level run. In the original workflow: A productive frequency of 2.59 x 10-5 was the lowest detectable. TCRdb's copy holds only in-frame clones and misses some; the assay was immunoSEQ multiplex PCR. That table furnishes V, J and clone size, whereas the DNA furnished D and trimming. This table holds fewer than 45,000 clones, 65% to 90% found once. This clone was detected a few times.

The clonotype comes from a human donor in good health. The sample was CD4+ T cells from blood buffy coats. The chain employs TRBV14 and TRBJ1-2; unclear D gene. CDR3 loop: CASSNRRQGGYTF. CDR3 nucleotides: TGTGCCAGCAGCAACCGACGACAAGGTGGCTACACCTTC.